A single TCR beta chain is shown here with its context. The antigen remains undetermined. This entry comes from a study of radiation and T cells in renal cell carcinoma. In the study overall: Nephrectomy followed 15 Gy stereotactic body radiation by 4 weeks. Broader study findings: From baseline, blood top tumor clonotypes peaked at 2 weeks post-radiation.

Germline V gives CDR1 MGHDK, CDR2 SYGVNS. The CDR3 has 15 residues. V shed 1 base and J shed 4 bases, with 10 bases lying between them. Some clones are missing from TCRdb's copy, which holds only in-frame ones; the method was immunoSEQ multiplex PCR. The sample shows fewer than 90,000 clones, around 85% of them seen only once. As for time point: blood 2 weeks post-SBRT. Sample treatment: 15 Gy SBRT to primary tumor, nephrectomy 4 weeks later. Blood was sampled at baseline, 2 weeks and 4 weeks after SBRT. Clear cell pathology was present in this patient's renal cell carcinoma. The chain couples TRBV25-1 to TRBJ2-2, with D unclear. This TCR came from a woman between 45 and 60 years old with renal cell carcinoma. The specimen comprised blood, sampled from a patient whose treatment included radiotherapy and nephrectomy. CDR3 DNA sequence: TGTGCCAGCAGTGAATTATCCGGACGCACCGGGGAGCTGTTTTTT. It translates to CASSELSGRTGELFF.